Below, 27 T cell receptor beta chains from the same sample are listed, as sequenced in a study of blood T cell repertoires in COVID-19. Sequencing was performed with immunoSEQ multiplex PCR; in TCRdb, only in-frame clones are kept and a portion is missing. The sample has around 140,000 clones; approximately 79% are singletons. Sequences were obtained from PBMCs or T cells enriched from blood (not recorded which). Receptor source: a middle-aged man with acute COVID-19.

This clone has only a few counts. J is TRBJ2-1 and V is TRBV12-3 or TRBV12-4; D gene ambiguous. This CDR3 is 12 amino acids long. V was cut by 5 bases and J by 6 bases, with 8 bases left in between. The CDR3 loop is CASSPDPNEQFF. CDR3 nucleotides: TGTGCCAGCAGTCCAGATCCCAATGAGCAGTTCTTC.

The chain links TRBV2 to TRBJ2-7, with D tentatively TRBD1 (6 bases). The CDR3 spans 13 residues. Trimming pared 6 bases from V and 0 bases from J, leaving 9 bases between. CDR1 and CDR2 (germline): SNHLY, FYNNEI. CDR3 sequence: CASRRDTSYEQYF. CDR3 bases: TGTGCCAGCAGAAGGGACACCTCCTACGAGCAGTACTTC.

With regard to this clone: An end of the junction does not agree with germline; a read error may underlie this. The rearrangement links TRBV7-3 to TRBJ1-2, with 8 nucleotides matching TRBD1. Germline CDR1 is SGHTA and CDR2 is FQGTGA. The CDR3 loop spans 13 amino acids. The CDR3 is CASSLGQGGLWSF. The CDR3 DNA reads as TGTGCCAGCAGCTTAGGACAGGGCGGACTTTGGTCCTTC.

The gene calls are TRBV6-5 and TRBJ1-1, with 9 positions matching TRBD1. The ends lost 5 bases at V and 4 bases at J; junction bases unmatched: 8. This CDR3 comprises 15 residues. Germline lookup yields CDR1 MNHEY and CDR2 SVGAGI. Written as DNA, the CDR3 is TGTGCCAGCAGTCCACAGGGGGCGAGAGCCACTGAAGCTTTCTTT. Its protein product is CASSPQGARATEAFF.

This rearrangement joins TRBV18 to TRBJ2-3; 8 bases fit TRBD2. The germline gives CDR1 KGHSH, CDR2 LQKENI. The CDR3 length is 15 residues. V shed 6 bases, J shed 4 bases, and the junction held 9 bases outside the gene matches. In DNA form, the CDR3 reads TGTGCCAGCTCTCGACTCGGGGGGGACCCAGATACGCAGTATTTT. Amino acid sequence: CASSRLGGDPDTQYF. The full variable domain, completed using reference TRBV18 and TRBJ2-3, is NAGVMQNPRHLVRRRGQEARLRCSPMKGHSHVYWYRQLPEEGLKFMVYLQKENIIDESGMPKERFSAEFPKEGPSILRIQQVVRGDSAAYFCASSRLGGDPDTQYFGPGTRLTVL.

V usage is TRBV5-3 and J usage is TRBJ1-2; no firm D call. TRBV5-3 is classed as an ORF, of uncertain function. Between the trimmed V and J ends, which lost 2 bases and 6 bases, there was a span of 11 bases. The CDR3 length is 13 residues. The CDR3 sequence is CARSLGGRNGYTF. The CDR3 DNA is TGTGCCAGAAGCTTAGGCGGTCGAAATGGCTACACCTTC.

The V and J genes are TRBV7-9 and TRBJ1-1; 8 bases line up with TRBD1. Germline V gene lookup returns CDR1 SEHNR and CDR2 FQNEAQ (reference sequence). This CDR3 spans 13 amino acids. Trimming cost V 3 bases and J 7 bases; bases outside gene matches: 4. CDR3 loop: CASSLNRGGEAFF. CDR3 DNA: TGTGCCAGCAGCTTGAACAGGGGGGGTGAAGCTTTCTTT. Supplemented by reference TRBV7-9 and TRBJ1-1, the full variable domain reads DTGVSQNPRHKITKRGQNVTFRCDPISEHNRLYWYRQTLGQGPEFLTYFQNEAQLEKSRLLSDRFSAERPKGSFSTLEIQRTEQGDSAMYLCASSLNRGGEAFFGQGTRLTVV.

This clone was picked up one time. V is TRBV5-8 and J is TRBJ2-3; TRBD2 matches 8 bases. The length of the CDR3 is 15 residues. V lost 0 bases to trimming and J lost 6 bases; unmatched junction nucleotides: 6. The germline V gene encodes CDR1 SGHTS and CDR2 YDEGEE. The CDR3 DNA reads TGTGCCAGCAGCTTGGGCGGGAGGCCCGGGGATACGCAGTATTTT. As protein: CASSLGGRPGDTQYF. Supplemented by reference TRBV5-8 and TRBJ2-3, the full variable domain reads EAGVTQSPTHLIKTRGQQATLRCSPISGHTSVYWYQQALGLGLQFLLWYDEGEERNRGNFPPRFSGRQFPNYSSELNVNALELEDSALYLCASSLGGRPGDTQYFGPGTRLTVL.

On this clone: The junction departs from germline at one end; a sequencing error may be responsible. This chain joins TRBV7-7 and TRBJ2-1, with 10 bases lining up with TRBD2. This CDR3 is built from 16 residues. Germline V CDR1 and CDR2: SSHAT, FNYEAQ (reference sequence). The CDR3 nucleotides read TGTGCTAGCAGCCCGACTAGCGGGCCCTCCTACAATGAGCAGTTCTTC. It specifies CASSPTSGPSYNEQFF. The full variable domain, its missing parts supplied by reference TRBV7-7 and TRBJ2-1, is GAGVSQSPRYKVTKRGQDVTLRCDPISSHATLYWYQQALGQGPEFLTYFNYEAQPDKSGLPSDRFSAERPEGSISTLTIQRTEQRDSAMYRCASSPTSGPSYNEQFFGPGTRLTVL.

The chain recombines TRBV18 with TRBJ1-2; the match to TRBD1 covers 12 bases. Germline trimming cut 4 bases from V and 6 bases from J; bases unmatched to any gene: 15. This CDR3 is built from 18 residues. Germline assignment: CDR1 KGHSH and CDR2 LQKENI. The CDR3 region is CASSQSTTSGTGGHGYTF. DNA of the CDR3: TGTGCCAGCTCACAATCCACCACTTCCGGGACAGGGGGCCATGGCTACACCTTC.

The chain has TRBV30 and TRBJ1-1; D not certain. V shed 4 bases and J shed 6 bases, with 9 bases lying between them. The CDR3 sequence is 11 residues long. Looked up from germline, CDR1 is GTSNPN and CDR2 is SVGIG (reference sequence). CDR3 residues: CAWTVVSEAFF. CDR3 coding DNA: TGTGCCTGGACGGTAGTCTCTGAAGCTTTCTTT.

This clone was counted a single time. The CDR3: CASSYVEGGGKNIQYF. The CDR3 DNA follows: TGTGCCAGCAGTTACGTTGAGGGAGGGGGCAAAAACATTCAGTACTTC. V gene TRBV6-6 combines with J gene TRBJ2-4; tentative D call: TRBD2 (7 bases). V was shortened by 2 bases and J by 3 bases, with 14 bases between the two germline ends. The CDR3 loop spans 16 amino acids. Germline V gene data show CDR1 as MNHNY and CDR2 as SVGAGI (reference sequence).

V usage is TRBV10-3 and J usage is TRBJ2-7; D gene unclear. CDR1 ENHRY and CDR2 SYGVKD come from the germline V gene. CDR3 size: 13 residues. Trimming took off 2 bases at V and 0 bases at J, with 5 bases between the two ends. The CDR3 DNA reads TGTGCCATCAGTGAGAGTAGCTCCTACGAGCAGTACTTC. Residues: CAISESSSYEQYF.

This chain uses TRBV10-1 with TRBJ1-2, with 11 positions matching TRBD1. The CDR3 consists of 14 residues. Germline V lookup: CDR1 WNHNN, CDR2 SYGVQD (reference sequence). After removal of 3 bases from V and 7 bases from J, the junction contained 4 bases not matched to a gene. Written as DNA, the CDR3 is TGCGCCAGCAGTGACGGACAGGGGGCTGGTGGCTACACCTTC. Translated, it gives CASSDGQGAGGYTF.

The V call is TRBV7-2, the J call TRBJ1-1; D remains unclear. V lost 4 bases and J lost 9, with 12 bases in between. The CDR3 extends over 12 amino acids. CDR1 is SGHTA and CDR2 is FQGNSA in the germline V gene. The DNA for the CDR3 is TGTGCCAGCAGCTATCTGGGCCTTAAAGCTTTCTTT. Translating gives CASSYLGLKAFF.

This chain uses TRBV19 with TRBJ1-5; no reliable D call. V gave up 5 bases and J gave up 7 bases, with 12 bases separating them. CDR1 LNHDA and CDR2 SQIVND come from the germline V gene (reference sequence). The CDR3 contains 13 residues. CDR3 nucleotides: TGTGCCAGTAGTGGGCAGGCACGACAGCCCCAGCATTTT. It encodes CASSGQARQPQHF.

The chain uses TRBV18 and TRBJ2-7; 8 bases are a match to TRBD1. CDR1 is KGHSH, CDR2 LQKENI, per germline. This CDR3 spans 15 amino acids. J lost 5 bases, V lost 3 bases, and 9 bases had no gene match. The CDR3 spells CASSPSAGQDHEQYF. CDR3 coding DNA: TGTGCCAGCTCACCGTCGGCGGGACAGGATCACGAGCAGTACTTC.

The chain couples TRBV18 to TRBJ2-2; TRBD2 aligns across 10 bases. J was trimmed by 4 bases and V by 2 bases; bases with no gene match: 4. Germline-derived CDR1 and CDR2 are KGHSH and LQKENI. The CDR3 extends over 16 amino acids. The DNA of the CDR3 is TGTGCCAGCTCACCAACCGGGACTAGCGCCACCGGGGAGCTGTTTTTT. This encodes CASSPTGTSATGELFF.

The chain uses TRBV6-5 and TRBJ2-2; perhaps TRBD2 as D (5 bases). Looked up from germline, CDR1 is MNHEY and CDR2 is SVGAGI. The CDR3 is made up of 16 amino acids. V was trimmed by 0 bases and J by 1 base, leaving 9 bases between them. CDR3 residues: CASSYSVRGNTGELFF. Written as DNA, the CDR3 is TGTGCCAGCAGTTACTCGGTCCGGGGGAACACCGGGGAGCTGTTTTTT.

V usage is TRBV19 and J usage is TRBJ1-5; weak D call: TRBD1 (5 bases). From germline, CDR1 is LNHDA and CDR2 SQIVND (reference sequence). The CDR3 covers 15 residues. V shed 1 base and J shed 6 bases, with 13 bases lying between them. The CDR3 here is CASSIGPGVSQPQHF. The CDR3 bases are TGTGCCAGTAGTATAGGCCCGGGGGTCAGTCAGCCCCAGCATTTT.

This sequence joins TRBV3-1 (or the pseudogene TRBV3-2) and TRBJ2-4, with D possibly matching TRBD1 (5 bases). CDR1 is LGHDT and CDR2 is YNNKEL in the germline V gene (reference sequence). V was trimmed by 1 base and J by 6 bases, leaving 16 bases between them. The CDR3 loop spans 16 amino acids. In nucleotides, the CDR3 is TGTGCCAGCAGCCAAGCGAAGGGGCCCATTCTAAACATTCAGTACTTC. Protein sequence: CASSQAKGPILNIQYF.

This chain uses TRBV2 with TRBJ1-6; the match to TRBD1 covers 7 bases. Germline V gene lookup returns CDR1 SNHLY and CDR2 FYNNEI. V lost 7 bases, J lost 7 bases, and 10 bases stayed unmatched. The CDR3 has 15 residues. The CDR3 loop reads CASKGLGQQNSPLHF. The CDR3 DNA sequence: TGTGCCAGCAAAGGATTGGGACAGCAGAATTCACCCCTCCACTTT.

This chain uses TRBV9 with TRBJ2-7; 8 bases align to TRBD1. With 0 bases clipped from V and 2 bases from J, the junction kept 4 bases outside the gene matches. The CDR3 runs to 15 residues. In germline, CDR1 is SGDLS, CDR2 YYNGEE. CDR3 DNA sequence: TGTGCCAGCAGCGTAGGCGGGACAGGAACCTACGAGCAGTACTTC. This encodes CASSVGGTGTYEQYF.

V usage is TRBV10-2 and J usage is TRBJ1-1; 11 nucleotides agree with TRBD1. The CDR3 consists of 18 residues. The germline CDR1 and CDR2 sequences are WSHSY and SAAADI. Trimming at V came to 4 bases and at J to 4 bases, leaving 14 bases not matched to a gene. CDR3 sequence reads: CASSGVTGQGAFGTEAFF. In DNA form, the CDR3 reads TGCGCCAGCAGTGGGGTTACTGGACAGGGGGCTTTCGGCACTGAAGCTTTCTTT.

The rearrangement links TRBV30 to TRBJ2-6; 7 nucleotides align to TRBD1. CDR1 and CDR2 (germline): GTSNPN, SVGIG (reference sequence). This CDR3 has 13 residues. Losses at the gene ends were 5 bases for V and 2 bases for J; bases not matched to a gene: 0. The CDR3 spells CAWDRAGANVLTF. The CDR3 DNA is TGTGCCTGGGACAGGGCTGGGGCCAACGTCCTGACTTTC.

The chain links TRBV7-3 to TRBJ1-1; tentatively, D is TRBD1 (6 bases). The CDR3 extends over 16 amino acids. Germline lookup yields CDR1 SGHTA and CDR2 FQGTGA. V was pared by 0 bases and J by 2 bases, with 13 bases between. The CDR3 nucleotides read TGTGCCAGCAGCTTAACGTCCGGCAGGGGAAACACTGAAGCTTTCTTT. Amino acids: CASSLTSGRGNTEAFF.

The J gene is TRBJ2-1, the V gene TRBV20-1; D is possibly TRBD2 (6 bases). Trimming removed 4 bases at V and 8 bases at J, with 6 bases between. Germline CDR1 is DFQATT and CDR2 is SNEGSKA (reference sequence). The CDR3 spans 10 residues. CDR3 residues: CSATGDEQFF. In DNA form, the CDR3 reads TGCAGTGCTACGGGAGATGAGCAGTTCTTC.